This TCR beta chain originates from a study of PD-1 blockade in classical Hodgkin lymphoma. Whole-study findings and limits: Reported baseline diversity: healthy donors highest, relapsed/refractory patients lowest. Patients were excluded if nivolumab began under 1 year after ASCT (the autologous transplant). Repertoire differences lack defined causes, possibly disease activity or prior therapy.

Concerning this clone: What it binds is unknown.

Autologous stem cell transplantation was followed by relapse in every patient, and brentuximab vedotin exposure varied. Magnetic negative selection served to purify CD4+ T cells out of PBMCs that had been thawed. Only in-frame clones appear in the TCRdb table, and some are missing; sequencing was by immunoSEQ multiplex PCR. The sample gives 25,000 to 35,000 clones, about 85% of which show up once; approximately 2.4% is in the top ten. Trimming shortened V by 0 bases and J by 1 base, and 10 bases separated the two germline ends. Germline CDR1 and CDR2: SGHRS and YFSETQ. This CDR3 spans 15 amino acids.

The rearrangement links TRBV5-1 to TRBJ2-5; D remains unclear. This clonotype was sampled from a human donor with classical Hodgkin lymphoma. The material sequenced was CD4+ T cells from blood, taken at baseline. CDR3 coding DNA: TGCGCCAGCAGCTTGGCTATGGGTCTCCAAGAGACCCAGTACTTC. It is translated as CASSLAMGLQETQYF.